This T cell receptor beta chain came from a study of T cell changes during pregnancy in multiple sclerosis. Germline V CDR1 and CDR2: LNHDA, SQIVND (reference sequence). CDR3 length: 19 residues. Germline trimming cut 5 bases from V and 4 bases from J; bases unmatched to any gene: 13. Sequenced by immunoSEQ multiplex PCR; TCRdb stores in-frame clones only, minus some. The sample comprises 50,000 or so clones, 80% to 90% of which are singletons, and 8% to 9.5% rests with the top ten. This sequence joins TRBV19 and TRBJ2-2, with 13 bases that match TRBD2. The sequence came from a female donor with multiple sclerosis, enrolled in a pregnancy study. The specimen was CD8+ T cells from peripheral blood mononuclear cells, collected in the second trimester of pregnancy. This CDR3 reads CASSSLLAGGPGSTGELFF. CDR3 coding DNA: TGTGCCAGTAGTTCGCTACTAGCGGGAGGGCCGGGCAGCACCGGGGAGCTGTTTTTT.